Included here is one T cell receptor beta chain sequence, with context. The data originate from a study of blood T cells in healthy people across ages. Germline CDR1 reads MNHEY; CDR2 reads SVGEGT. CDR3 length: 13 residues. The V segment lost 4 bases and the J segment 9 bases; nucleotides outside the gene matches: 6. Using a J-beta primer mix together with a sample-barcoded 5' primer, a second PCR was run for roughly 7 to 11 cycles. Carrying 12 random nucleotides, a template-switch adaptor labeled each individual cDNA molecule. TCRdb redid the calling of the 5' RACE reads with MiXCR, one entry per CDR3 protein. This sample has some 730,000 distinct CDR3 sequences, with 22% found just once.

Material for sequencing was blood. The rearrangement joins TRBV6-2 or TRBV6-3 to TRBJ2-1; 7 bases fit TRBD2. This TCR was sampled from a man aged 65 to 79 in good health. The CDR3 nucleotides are TGTGCCAGCAGTTCCACTAGCGAGGGTGAGCAGTTCTTC. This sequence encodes CASSSTSEGEQFF.